Below, one T cell receptor beta chain is given with its context. This receptor's antigen is unknown. It has no much larger one-base neighbor in the sample; base qualities were not kept. At diagnosis, tumor, uninvolved tumor-adjacent lung and peripheral blood were collected and then preserved as a mix of FFPE and fresh-frozen material. Blood samples were analyzed as peripheral blood mononuclear cells for TCR repertoire profiling. The immunoSEQ Assay was used to sequence TCR beta CDR3 regions from DNA. The paper's data handling went like this. T cell density was computed as TCR beta template counts normalized to usable DNA estimated by amplifying housekeeping genes. Using the preseqR package, richness was estimated by extrapolating to 120,000 templates for tissue samples and 400,000 templates for PBMC samples. Clonality was defined as one minus Pielou's evenness. Differential abundance testing on productive amino-acid clonotypes, with a minimum total count of 5 and an alpha of 0.1, was used to identify tissue-enriched TCRs. The Jaccard Index and the Morisita Overlap Index were used to quantify repertoire overlap between compartments. TCR beta CDR3s were clustered by GLIPH together with public tetramer-defined viral CDR3s, and at least three viral sequences plus V-gene enrichment were required for viral motifs. TCRdb holds this immuneACCESS table with in-frame rearrangements only. Some clones are missing; in checked studies, unresolved V genes explain under half, and the rest has no known cause. V, J and clone size derive from that table, while D and trimming were established from the DNA sequence. The sample contains nearly 25,000 clones, 80% to 95% of them found a single time. The ten largest clones take up roughly 2.7% of the sample.

Per the germline V gene (reference sequence), LNHDA is the CDR1 and SQIVND is the CDR2. V has 5 bases trimmed and J has 10 bases trimmed; junction bases matching no gene number 8. Taken from cysteine to phenylalanine, the CDR3 has 13 residues. The entry retains the CDR3 DNA only, 39 bases that are in frame from base 1. These data originate in a study of T cells in localized non-small cell lung cancer (dated by TCRdb to 2019 to 2021). Looking at the study overall: Comparing tumors with uninvolved tumor-adjacent lungs, the study looked at the T cell repertoires of 220 or so patients with early-stage NSCLC. The cohort was made up of a few hundred treatment-naive NSCLC patients whose localized lung tumors had been resected. A mean age of approximately 66 years was recorded for the NSCLC patients, of whom more than 120 were male and about a hundred were female. Overall study outcomes, separate from this receptor: Multi-region tumor sequencing was not performed, so intratumor heterogeneity could not be excluded. Of the top 100 tumor clones, a median of around 57 were detected in paired uninvolved adjacent lung; around 30 were also among that lung's top 100. Since the design was exploratory, TCR variables were selected using unadjusted p-values with no false-discovery rate correction. Longer overall survival was associated with higher T cell density in blood, whereas shorter survival was associated with higher clonality in adjacent lung. Uninvolved tumor-adjacent lung showed the highest T cell clonality, higher than tumor, which suggests more focused antigenic responses in the uninvolved tumor-adjacent lung.

This TCR was sampled from a woman between 35 and 75 years old with stage I lung adenocarcinoma. The V gene is TRBV19 and the J gene is TRBJ1-1, with 9 middle bases fitting TRBD1. The sequencing here drew on peripheral blood, taken before any cancer treatment. The DNA sequence reads TGTGCCAGTAGTCCACGGGACAGGGATGTAGCTTTCTTT. Its translation reads: CASSPRDRDVAFF. Here the CDR3 is joined to the reference TRBV19 and TRBJ1-1 genes, and the full variable domain is: DGGITQSPKYLFRKEGQNVTLSCEQNLNHDAMYWYRQDPGQGLRLIYYSQIVNDFQKGDIAEGYSVSREKKESFPLTVTSAQKNPTAFYLCASSPRDRDVAFFGQGTRLTVV.